This T cell receptor beta chain was identified in a study of shared clonotypes between healthy human individuals (TCRdb year 2020). Context from the whole study: A couple of women and a few men aged 18 to 49 years were included in the cohort. For each donor, CD4 naive and CD4 memory were each run on three plates, CD8 naive on two plates, and CD8 memory on one plate. To estimate repertoire size and how much clonotypes are shared between individuals, the study performed deep sequencing of blood TCR repertoires from 4 to 6 healthy adults. Libraries were prepared and TCR repertoires were sequenced by different laboratories using diverse techniques, in order to increase sequencing depth and limit assay-specific biases. Each donor's leukapheresis produced roughly between roughly 0.94 and 9.5 billion PBMCs.

In the case of this clone: What this receptor recognizes is not known. One base away there is no much larger clone; base qualities are not given.

The donors were healthy, HIV-negative adults who had no recently reported acute infections or vaccinations. Every donor was a Caucasian adult living in Nashville, Tennessee, USA. CD4+ T cells were enriched through magnetic negative selection, after which naive cells were positively selected on CD45RA and the remaining negative fraction served as the memory subset. Blood was obtained by leukapheresis, after which PBMCs were separated by Ficoll-Histopaque density gradient centrifugation and cryopreserved in liquid nitrogen vapor phase. Analytical flow cytometry was used to check the purity and quantity of each magnetically sorted T cell population. Genomic DNA was isolated from each sorted fraction and quantified by UV absorbance on a Nanodrop 2000c. V is cut by 5 bases and J by 4 bases, and the space between the germline ends is 11 bases. Measured from the cysteine to the phenylalanine, the CDR3 is 13 residues long. CDR3 DNA only is kept here, 39 bases in frame from base 1. Sequences MNHEY (CDR1) and SVGAGI (CDR2) are obtained from the germline V gene.

What the work shows at the level of the full study, not this receptor alone: Clonotypes shared by all four sorted-subset donors showed higher generation probabilities than non-shared clonotypes. Estimated clonotype richness was generally larger for naive than for memory subsets. Based on pairwise subsampling, the degree of clonotype sharing among donors was expected to be affected by sequencing depth. Because the study included a small number of donors, the genetic and exposure-history diversity represented was limited. Even with the large sequencing depth, rarefaction of the sorted-subset datasets indicated that sequencing was incomplete. Across a handful of donors, approximately 5% of naive CD4, roughly 3.4% of naive CD8, around 2.5% of memory CD4, and around 0.4% of memory CD8 clonotypes were shared. Only blood was sampled, and tissue TCR repertoires likely differ from those in blood.

TCR CDR3 regions were amplified from genomic DNA by multiplex PCR using the deep immunoSEQ assay. Extracted genomic DNA from each cell subset was distributed evenly across all wells of several immunoSEQ 96-well plates, and each plate was treated as a replicate. For sorted subsets, about 220 ng of genomic DNA, equivalent to around 31,000 T cell genomes, went into each replicate PCR. Purified libraries were measured with a Qubit 3.0 fluorometer, size-checked on a Bioanalyzer 2100, and measured again with the KAPA Library Quantification kit. Every immunoSEQ 96-well plate was sequenced on a separate single-read 150-cycle Illumina NextSeq 550 flow cell. The study's processing was this. Because only junctional sequences without quality scores were contained in the immunoSEQ output, filtering matching that applied to full-length reads could not be performed. To assign V/J genes and CDR3, sequences were annotated against IMGT germline references using PyIR, a Python wrapper for IgBLAST v1.9. Reads with weak V/J assignments (E-value above 1e-6), missing CDR3, stop codons, out-of-frame junctions, or ambiguous translated residues were removed. V3J clonotypes were defined as sequences sharing an identical inferred V gene, J gene, and CDR3 amino acid sequence. Percentage overlap between repertoires was computed as shared unique clonotypes divided by the size of the smaller repertoire. Repertoire richness was assessed with RTK rarefaction, the Chao1 estimator, and Recon v2.1 estimates of unobserved clonotypes. Generation probabilities were computed with OLGA for all TCRbeta clonotypes obtained by the gDNA method from several donors. TCRdb stores this immuneACCESS table with in-frame sequences only. Part of the clones is absent; in the studies checked, under half of the shortfall reflects unresolved V genes, and no reason is known for the rest. That table furnishes V, J and clone size, whereas the DNA furnished D and trimming. This sample holds millions of clones; roughly 94% were observed only once. The top ten hold under 0.15% of the sample.

The sample taken for sequencing was naive CD4+ T cells sorted from blood. Taken with the paper, the label for cell subset or site translates to: CD45RA+ positively selected. The chain links TRBV6-5 with TRBJ2-5; TRBD2 is possibly the D segment (5 matching bases). This TCR came from a man aged 18 to 29 in good health. The CDR3 reads CASSRGSAETQYF. The DNA sequence is TGTGCCAGCAGTCGGGGATCTGCAGAGACCCAGTACTTC.